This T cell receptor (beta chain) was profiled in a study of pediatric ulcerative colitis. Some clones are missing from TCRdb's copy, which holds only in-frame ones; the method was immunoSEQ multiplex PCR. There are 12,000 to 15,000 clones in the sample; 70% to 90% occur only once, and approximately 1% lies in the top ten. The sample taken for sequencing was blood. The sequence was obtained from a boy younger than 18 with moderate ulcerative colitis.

As DNA, the CDR3 is TGTGCCAGCAGTGATGCAGGGGACAAAAACATTCAGTACTTC. It yields the protein CASSDAGDKNIQYF. The chain recombines TRBV25-1 with TRBJ2-4, with D tentatively TRBD1 (6 bases). The V and J ends lost 3 bases and 3 bases respectively, with 9 bases between them. This CDR3 spans 14 amino acids. The germline V gene has CDR1 MGHDK and CDR2 SYGVNS.